One and the same sample provided the 31 T cell receptor beta chains below, sequenced in a study of cytomegalovirus exposure and HLA in healthy donors. PCR employed 60 Vbeta and 13 Jbeta primers. Method: immunoSEQ multiplex PCR; TCRdb's copy keeps in-frame clones and lacks some. The table has some 120,000 clones, over 8% seen once; the top ten hold 5.5%. The sequencing input was PBMCs. These receptors were obtained from a man aged 35-49 years in good health and CMV-seronegative.

The V call is TRBV5-1, the J call TRBJ2-2; 8 nucleotides line up with TRBD2. The CDR3 runs 17 residues. J was trimmed by 1 base and V by 0 bases; bases with no gene match: 5. CDR1 and CDR2 (germline): SGHRS, YFSETQ. CDR3 sequence: CASSLARGGRNTGELFF. In nucleotides, the CDR3 is TGCGCCAGCAGCTTGGCCCGGGGGGGCCGGAACACCGGGGAGCTGTTTTTT.

The gene calls are TRBV15 and TRBJ2-3; D is possibly TRBD2 (5 bases). The CDR3 length is 13 residues. Per the germline V gene, CDR1 is LNHNV and CDR2 is YYDKDF (reference sequence). Between the trimmed V and J ends, which lost 2 bases and 3 bases, there was a span of 6 bases. The CDR3 DNA sequence: TGTGCCACCAGCAGAAGACTAACAGATACGCAGTATTTT. Its translation: CATSRRLTDTQYF.

Notes on this clone: An end of the junction does not agree with germline; a read error may underlie this. The sample carries other DNA sequences with the same CDR3. The rearrangement uses TRBV30 and TRBJ1-3; TRBD1 might be the D (5 bases). Per germline, CDR1 GTSNPN and CDR2 SVGIG (reference sequence). The CDR3 has 15 amino acids. As DNA, the CDR3 is TGCGCCTGGAGCCGCAGGGTTGGCTCTGGAAACACCATATATTTT. Protein sequence: CAWSRRVGSGNTIYF.

The count of this clone is one. An end of the junction does not agree with germline; a read error may underlie this. Other DNA variants within this sample encode the same CDR3. The gene calls are TRBV6-1 and TRBJ1-2; perhaps TRBD1 as D (5 bases). The germline V gene has CDR1 MNHNS and CDR2 SASEGT. The CDR3 spans 17 residues. The CDR3 DNA reads as TGCGCCAGCAGTGAAGCGATAAGGGGCCCACCCGTCTATGGCTACACCTTC. Translated: CASSEAIRGPPVYGYTF.

The chain links TRBV5-1 to TRBJ2-7; D possibly corresponds to TRBD2 (6 bases). Germline CDR1 and CDR2: SGHRS and YFSETQ. Trimming pared 1 base from V and 2 bases from J, leaving 10 bases between. The length of the CDR3 is 14 residues. In DNA form, the CDR3 reads TGCGCCAGCAGCTTGCCGGGGGTTACCTACGAGCAGTACTTC. It specifies CASSLPGVTYEQYF.

The gene calls are TRBV5-1 and TRBJ2-7; D may be TRBD1 (5 bases). Looked up from germline, CDR1 is SGHRS and CDR2 is YFSETQ. Trimming pared 1 base from V and 4 bases from J, leaving 15 bases between. This CDR3 contains 15 residues. The CDR3 sequence: CASSLSPAQEYEQYF. The CDR3 bases are TGCGCCAGCAGCTTGAGTCCTGCACAGGAATACGAGCAGTACTTC.

The rearrangement joins TRBV7-9 to TRBJ2-1, with TRBD1 as a possible D gene (5 bases). The CDR3 consists of 15 residues. Germline assignment: CDR1 SEHNR and CDR2 FQNEAQ (reference sequence). V was cut by 2 bases and J by 0 bases, with 8 bases left in between. CDR3 amino acids: CASSLFTGSYNEQFF. The CDR3 DNA follows: TGTGCCAGCAGCTTATTCACAGGCTCCTACAATGAGCAGTTCTTC.

This clone was found a few times. The genes are TRBV28 and TRBJ2-1; D not resolved. With 8 bases removed from V and 3 bases from J, the gap between germline ends came to 5 bases. Germline V gene sequence: CDR1 MDHEN, CDR2 SYDVKM. The CDR3 covers 11 residues. Here the CDR3 DNA reads TGTGCCAGCCCAGACTACAATGAGCAGTTCTTC. This translates into CASPDYNEQFF.

This clone was seen only a few times. The V and J genes are TRBV28 and TRBJ1-2; a weak D match, TRBD1 (6 bases). The ends were cut back, 4 bases at V and 3 bases at J, with 15 bases in the middle. CDR1 and CDR2 (germline): MDHEN, SYDVKM. CDR3 length: 15 residues. CDR3 region: CASSSWIRGDYGYTF. In DNA form, the CDR3 reads TGTGCCAGCAGTTCTTGGATCAGGGGTGACTATGGCTACACCTTC.

This clone was detected only a few times. The chain recombines TRBV19 with TRBJ1-4; D is ambiguous. The CDR3 extends over 14 amino acids. From germline, CDR1 is LNHDA and CDR2 SQIVND (reference sequence). Between the trimmed V and J ends, which lost 6 bases and 5 bases, there was a span of 13 bases. The CDR3 nucleotides read TGTGCCAGTAGGATGGTCGGGGTAAATGAAAAACTGTTTTTT. Residues: CASRMVGVNEKLFF.

This clone was seen a handful of times. V is TRBV7-2 and J is TRBJ2-6; weak D call: TRBD2 (6 bases). This CDR3 comprises 15 residues. Germline V gene sequence: CDR1 SGHTA, CDR2 FQGNSA. V lost 5 bases and J lost 2, with 10 bases in between. The CDR3 DNA sequence: TGTGCCAGCAGCCCTCCTAGCGCTGGGGCCAACGTCCTGACTTTC. This translates into CASSPPSAGANVLTF.

This clone came up a few times. The CDR3 coding sequence is TGTGCCAGCAGCCTACTAGCGGGGGGTAGCTCCTACAATGAGCAGTTCTTC. Protein: CASSLLAGGSSYNEQFF. The chain recombines TRBV7-2 with TRBJ2-1, with 12 bases matching TRBD2. Germline loops: CDR1 SGHTA, CDR2 FQGNSA. The CDR3 has 17 amino acids. V gave up 5 bases and J gave up 0 bases; unmatched junction bases: 5. Full variable domain (missing parts from reference TRBV7-2 and TRBJ2-1): GAGVSQSPSNKVTEKGKDVELRCDPISGHTALYWYRQSLGQGLEFLIYFQGNSAPDKSGLPSDRFSAERTGGSVSTLTIQRTQQEDSAVYLCASSLLAGGSSYNEQFFGPGTRLTVL.

DNA of the CDR3: TGTGCCAGCAGTCGTGTATCGGGGGGGCGGGGCAATGAGCAGTTCTTC. As protein: CASSRVSGGRGNEQFF. J is TRBJ2-1 and V is TRBV27, with 8 bases lining up with TRBD2. The CDR3 totals 16 residues. V gave up 5 bases and J gave up 6 bases; unmatched junction bases: 12. Germline loops: CDR1 MNHEY, CDR2 SMNVEV (reference sequence).

This chain uses TRBV25-1 with TRBJ1-6; maybe TRBD1 (6 bases). The germline CDR1 and CDR2 sequences are MGHDK and SYGVNS. The V and J ends lost 7 bases and 3 bases respectively, with 10 bases between them. This CDR3 spans 14 amino acids. This CDR3 is CASTQTGYNSPLHF. Written as DNA, the CDR3 is TGTGCCAGCACTCAGACAGGCTATAATTCACCCCTCCACTTT.

This clone was counted between two and nine times. The J gene is TRBJ2-7, the V gene TRBV15, with a weak D call TRBD2 (7 bases). The germline gives CDR1 LNHNV, CDR2 YYDKDF (reference sequence). This CDR3 has 15 residues. The V end lost 5 bases, the J end lost 5 bases, and 19 bases lay between the germline ends. The CDR3 region has the DNA TGTGCCACCAGCCGGATCGGCGGGGGCTTTGACGAGCAGTACTTC. This sequence encodes CATSRIGGGFDEQYF.

This chain connects TRBV27 to TRBJ2-5; TRBD2 might be the D (6 bases). The J call is uncertain, as TRBJ2-7 better fits the DNA end. The CDR3 extends over 14 amino acids. Per germline, CDR1 MNHEY and CDR2 SMNVEV (reference sequence). DNA for the CDR3: TGTGCCAGCAGTTTACGGGGGACGAACTACGAGCAGTACTTC. Translating it yields CASSLRGTNYEQYF.

The chain couples TRBV11-2 to TRBJ2-5; D gene unclear. V lost 3 bases and J 0 bases, leaving 11 bases between the germline ends. The V gene's germline CDR1 is SGHAT and CDR2 FQNNGV. The CDR3 is 15 amino acids. CDR3 residues: CASSFDLSHQETQYF. The CDR3, as DNA: TGTGCCAGCAGCTTTGACTTGTCTCACCAAGAGACCCAGTACTTC.

This clone has just a few counts. The chain joins TRBV28 to TRBJ2-1; 7 nucleotides agree with TRBD2. The germline V gene encodes CDR1 MDHEN and CDR2 SYDVKM. V shed 3 bases and J 6 bases; nucleotides not matched to a gene: 2. The CDR3 runs to 13 residues. The CDR3 region has the DNA TGTGCCAGCAGTTTGAGCGGGGCCAATGAGCAGTTCTTC. Protein product: CASSLSGANEQFF.

This clone was observed a handful of times. The chain couples TRBV19 to TRBJ2-3, with TRBD2 matching 7 bases. Germline values: CDR1 LNHDA, CDR2 SQIVND (reference sequence). This CDR3 spans 16 amino acids. The V gene end was trimmed by 4 bases and the J gene end by 4 bases; junction bases not matched to a gene: 11. The chain's CDR3 is CASSTLTSRLADTQYF. The CDR3 DNA follows: TGTGCCAGTAGTACCCTGACTAGCCGGTTAGCAGATACGCAGTATTTT.

V gene TRBV7-9 combines with J gene TRBJ1-1; tentative D call: TRBD1 (5 bases). The CDR3 contains 13 residues. The V and J ends lost 5 bases and 1 base respectively, with 8 bases between them. Germline-derived CDR1 and CDR2 are SEHNR and FQNEAQ (reference sequence). CDR3: CASSRTPNTEAFF. The CDR3 DNA reads as TGTGCCAGCAGCCGGACACCGAACACTGAAGCTTTCTTT.

The chain links TRBV14 to TRBJ1-4; D is unclear. From germline, CDR1 is SGHDN and CDR2 FVKESK. The ends were cut back, 6 bases at V and 5 bases at J, with 16 bases in the middle. There are 15 residues in the CDR3. CDR3 residues: CASRRGRDPNEKLFF. CDR3 nucleotide sequence: TGTGCCAGCAGGCGTGGGCGGGATCCCAATGAAAAACTGTTTTTT.

Points on this clone: Other DNA sequences within the sample encode an identical CDR3. The chain recombines TRBV12-5 with TRBJ1-1; TRBD1 matches at 7 bases. The CDR3 sequence is 14 residues long. The V gene's germline CDR1 is LGHNT and CDR2 FRNRAP. After removal of 1 base from V and 8 bases from J, the junction contained 7 bases not matched to a gene. The CDR3 spells CASGLGVRDSEAFF. Here the CDR3 DNA reads TGTGCTAGTGGTTTGGGAGTCCGGGACAGCGAAGCTTTCTTT.

This clone has only a few counts. The chain is built from TRBV29-1 and TRBJ2-5, with D perhaps TRBD1 (5 bases). Germline assignment: CDR1 SQVTM and CDR2 ANQGSEA. Trimming removed 4 bases at V and 2 bases at J, with 11 bases between. The CDR3 is made up of 13 amino acids. This chain's CDR3 is CSVGTPPQETQYF. The CDR3 DNA reads as TGCAGCGTTGGGACACCGCCGCAAGAGACCCAGTACTTC.

V is TRBV27 and J is TRBJ2-3, with TRBD2 matching over 7 bases. The CDR3 is made up of 15 amino acids. J lost 2 bases, V lost 0 bases, and 2 bases had no gene match. The germline CDR1 and CDR2 sequences are MNHEY and SMNVEV (reference sequence). The CDR3 nucleotides are TGTGCCAGCAGTTTATCGGCGGGGGTCACAGATACGCAGTATTTT. Amino acid sequence: CASSLSAGVTDTQYF.

A note on this clone: Other DNA sequences in the same sample also yield this CDR3. The chain employs TRBV9 and TRBJ1-5; possible D gene TRBD1, 6 bases. The V gene lost 3 bases and the J gene lost 2 bases, with 9 bases spanning the gap. CDR3 size: 14 residues. The V gene's germline CDR1 is SGDLS and CDR2 YYNGEE. The CDR3 loop is CASSGTAGNQPQHF. The DNA of the CDR3 is TGTGCCAGCAGCGGGACAGCTGGCAATCAGCCCCAGCATTTT. Variable domain in full (rest from reference TRBV9 and TRBJ1-5): DSGVTQTPKHLITATGQRVTLRCSPRSGDLSVYWYQQSLDQGLQFLIQYYNGEERAKGNILERFSAQQFPDLHSELNLSSLELGDSALYFCASSGTAGNQPQHFGDGTRLSIL.

The chain employs TRBV5-1 and TRBJ2-1; TRBD2 matches at 8 bases. Looked up from germline, CDR1 is SGHRS and CDR2 is YFSETQ. The length of the CDR3 is 14 residues. J lost 7 bases, V lost 2 bases, and 5 bases had no gene match. DNA for the CDR3: TGCGCCAGCAGCTTAGCGGGGGTGCGGAATGAGCAGTTCTTC. It is translated as CASSLAGVRNEQFF.

This clone appeared a few times. This chain joins TRBV6-5 and TRBJ1-2, with D possibly matching TRBD1 (5 bases). The CDR3 length is 14 residues. The V gene's germline CDR1 is MNHEY and CDR2 SVGAGI. V lost 5 bases and J 6 bases, leaving 16 bases between the germline ends. CDR3 nucleotides: TGTGCCAGCAGTCGGGGACTCCCTAGGGATGGCTACACCTTC. This translates into CASSRGLPRDGYTF.

This clone was seen a handful of times. This sequence joins TRBV5-1 and TRBJ1-3; 7 bases are a match to TRBD1. The CDR3 is 16 residues long. CDR1 and CDR2 from the germline V gene are SGHRS and YFSETQ. With V trimmed by 2 bases and J by 1 base, 6 bases remained unmatched. Here the CDR3 reads CASSFQTGISGNTIYF. CDR3 nucleotide sequence: TGCGCCAGCAGCTTCCAGACAGGGATTTCTGGAAACACCATATATTTT.

This clone was observed a few times. The chain links TRBV5-4 to TRBJ2-2, with D unclear. The CDR3 spans 15 residues. CDR1 and CDR2 from the germline V gene are SGHNT and YYREEE (reference sequence). Between the trimmed V and J ends, which lost 0 bases and 4 bases, there was a span of 10 bases. The CDR3 here is CASSLGVASTGELFF. CDR3 DNA sequence: TGTGCCAGCAGCTTGGGGGTAGCCTCCACCGGGGAGCTGTTTTTT.

This clone showed up just a few times. The chain uses TRBV25-1 and TRBJ1-4, with D unresolved. V shed 5 bases and J shed 5 bases, with 15 bases lying between them. Per germline, CDR1 MGHDK and CDR2 SYGVNS. This CDR3 region has 15 residues. CDR3 residues: CASSPNWSGNEKLFF. DNA of the CDR3: TGTGCCAGCAGTCCCAACTGGTCGGGAAATGAAAAACTGTTTTTT.

This clone was found many times. The chain is built from TRBV7-9 and TRBJ2-2; D perhaps matches TRBD2 (5 bases). CDR1 SEHNR and CDR2 FQNEAQ come from the germline V gene (reference sequence). The CDR3 loop spans 16 amino acids. V lost 5 bases to trimming and J lost 0 bases, with 13 bases between them. In DNA, the CDR3 is TGTGCCAGCAGCCCCCCGGAGGCCTCGAACACCGGGGAGCTGTTTTTT. Translated: CASSPPEASNTGELFF.